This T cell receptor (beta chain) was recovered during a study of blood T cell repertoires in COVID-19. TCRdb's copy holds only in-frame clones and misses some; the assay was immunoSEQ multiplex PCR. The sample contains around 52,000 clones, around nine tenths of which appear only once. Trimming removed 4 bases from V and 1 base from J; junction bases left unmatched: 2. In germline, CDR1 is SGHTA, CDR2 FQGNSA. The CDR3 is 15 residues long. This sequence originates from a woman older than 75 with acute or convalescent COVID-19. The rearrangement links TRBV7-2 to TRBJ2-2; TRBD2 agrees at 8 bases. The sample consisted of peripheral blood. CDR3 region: CASSSAGGNTGELFF. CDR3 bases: TGTGCCAGCAGCTCGGCGGGGGGGAACACCGGGGAGCTGTTTTTT.